This is a list of T cell receptor beta chains from one sample in a study of patients and donors after allogeneic stem cell transplantation. TCRdb re-called the RT-PCR reads with MiXCR, one entry per CDR3 protein. The sample lists 200,000 to 250,000 distinct CDR3 sequences; 14% were seen once. Sequencing input: blood, either unsorted or a sorted T cell fraction (not recorded which). These TCRs come from a human donor who was either an allogeneic HSCT recipient or a stem cell or donor lymphocyte infusion donor (not recorded which). It is not recorded whose cells these are; they may come from a transplant donor. Both conserved end residues are part of each CDR3. A D gene is named only where the DNA matches it firmly. Clone size is not always given. Where it is, it says once, few, many or a class for expanded clones.

TRBJ2-5,NA,NA,TRBV9,CASSPPLAEGTQYF,TGTGCCAGCAGCCCCCCTCTGGCCGAGGGGACCCAGTACTTC
TRBJ2-1,once,NA,TRBV7-9,CASSPPPADSSYNEQFF,TGTGCCAGCAGCCCCCCCCCGGCGGATAGCTCCTACAATGAGCAGTTCTTC
TRBJ1-1,NA,TRBD1,TRBV6-2/TRBV6-3,CASSSGFATGANTEAFF,TGTGCCAGCAGTTCCGGTTTTGCGACAGGGGCGAACACTGAAGCTTTCTTT
TRBJ2-2,NA,NA,TRBV3-1,CASRSDRNTGELFF,TGTGCCAGCAGGTCGGACAGAAACACCGGGGAGCTGTTTTTT
TRBJ2-1,many,TRBD2,TRBV5-6,CASSVGLANYNEQFF,TGTGCCAGCAGCGTGGGACTAGCGAACTACAATGAGCAGTTCTTC
TRBJ2-3,few,NA,TRBV2,CASSDSAGSTDTQYF,TGTGCCAGCAGTGATAGTGCGGGGAGCACAGATACGCAGTATTTT
TRBJ1-6,few,NA,TRBV5-1,CASSLEPPRIGSSYNSPLHF,TGCGCCAGCAGCTTGGAACCCCCTCGGATCGGGTCGTCCTATAATTCACCCCTCCACTTT
TRBJ2-2,few,NA,TRBV11-2,CASSLVTASAAGELFF,TGTGCCAGCAGCTTAGTAACCGCTAGCGCAGCCGGGGAGCTGTTTTTT
TRBJ2-6,NA,NA,TRBV5-1,CASSWGRNSGANVLTF,TGCGCCAGCAGCTGGGGACGGAACTCTGGGGCCAACGTCCTGACTTTC
TRBJ2-1,few,TRBD2,TRBV20-1,CSAVISGRSYNEQFF,TGCAGTGCCGTTATTAGCGGGAGGTCCTACAATGAGCAGTTCTTC
TRBJ2-7,few,NA,TRBV3-1,CASSHPVGSPLSSYEQYF,TGTGCCAGCAGCCACCCGGTGGGATCCCCATTAAGCTCCTACGAGCAGTACTTC
TRBJ1-6,few,NA,TRBV6-1,CASGEGPPRSPLHF,TGTGCCAGCGGCGAGGGCCCACCGCGGTCACCCCTCCACTTT
TRBJ1-3,few,NA,TRBV7-2,CASSAHRFSSGNTIYF,TGTGCCAGCAGCGCTCACAGGTTCTCCTCTGGAAACACCATATATTTT
TRBJ2-1,NA,TRBD1,TRBV5-1,CASSSSRQGHEQFF,TGCGCCAGCAGCTCGTCGAGACAGGGCCATGAGCAGTTCTTC
TRBJ2-2,NA,TRBD2,TRBV25-1,CASSVPGLAGGSNTGELFF,TGTGCCAGCAGTGTGCCTGGACTAGCGGGAGGATCGAACACCGGGGAGCTGTTTTTT
TRBJ2-1,few,NA,TRBV7-3,CASTPQGGNEQFF,TGTGCCAGCACCCCTCAAGGGGGCAATGAGCAGTTCTTC
TRBJ1-2,many,NA,TRBV20-1,CSARIRATGYTF,TGCAGTGCTAGAATTAGGGCGACGGGCTACACCTTC
TRBJ2-1,NA,TRBD2,TRBV5-6,CASSLVGRANNEQFF,TGTGCCAGCAGCTTGGTCGGGAGGGCCAACAATGAGCAGTTCTTC
TRBJ1-3,few,NA,TRBV12-3/TRBV12-4,CASQRTGSGNTIYF,TGTGCCAGCCAGCGGACGGGAAGCGGAAACACCATATATTTT
TRBJ1-1,NA,NA,TRBV6-5,CASSYRGTDEAFF,TGTGCCAGCAGTTACAGGGGGACCGATGAAGCTTTCTTT
TRBJ2-4,few,TRBD2,TRBV2,CASSEGLVGKNIQYF,TGTGCCAGCAGTGAGGGACTAGTTGGCAAAAACATTCAGTACTTC
TRBJ1-2,NA,NA,TRBV10-3,CATQPLSDYGYTF,TGTGCCACCCAACCGCTATCCGACTATGGCTACACCTTC
TRBJ2-1,NA,TRBD2,TRBV18,CASSRVAGAEQFF,TGTGCCAGCTCCCGGGTAGCGGGAGCTGAGCAGTTCTTC
TRBJ2-2,NA,NA,TRBV20-1,CSAAGDRLTGELFF,TGCAGTGCTGCCGGGGACCGTCTCACCGGGGAGCTGTTTTTT
TRBJ2-3,few,TRBD2,TRBV20-1,CSALDSGWMSDTQYF,TGCAGTGCCCTTGATAGCGGGTGGATGTCAGATACGCAGTATTTT
TRBJ1-4,few,TRBD1,TRBV7-9,CASSLGQGKAELFF,TGTGCCAGCAGCCTCGGACAGGGGAAGGCGGAACTGTTTTTT
TRBJ2-7,NA,NA,TRBV27,CASSLRESYEQYF,TGTGCCAGCAGCCTCCGGGAATCCTACGAGCAGTACTTC
TRBJ2-1,few,NA,TRBV4-3,CASSQDSRYNEQFF,TGCGCCAGCAGCCAAGATAGTCGATACAATGAGCAGTTCTTC
TRBJ1-1,NA,TRBD1,TRBV27,CASSTRQGAITEAFF,TGTGCCAGCAGTACCAGACAGGGGGCGATAACTGAAGCTTTCTTT
TRBJ2-2,NA,NA,TRBV2,CASSEQTGNTGELFF,TGTGCCAGCAGTGAGCAGACAGGGAACACCGGGGAGCTGTTTTTT